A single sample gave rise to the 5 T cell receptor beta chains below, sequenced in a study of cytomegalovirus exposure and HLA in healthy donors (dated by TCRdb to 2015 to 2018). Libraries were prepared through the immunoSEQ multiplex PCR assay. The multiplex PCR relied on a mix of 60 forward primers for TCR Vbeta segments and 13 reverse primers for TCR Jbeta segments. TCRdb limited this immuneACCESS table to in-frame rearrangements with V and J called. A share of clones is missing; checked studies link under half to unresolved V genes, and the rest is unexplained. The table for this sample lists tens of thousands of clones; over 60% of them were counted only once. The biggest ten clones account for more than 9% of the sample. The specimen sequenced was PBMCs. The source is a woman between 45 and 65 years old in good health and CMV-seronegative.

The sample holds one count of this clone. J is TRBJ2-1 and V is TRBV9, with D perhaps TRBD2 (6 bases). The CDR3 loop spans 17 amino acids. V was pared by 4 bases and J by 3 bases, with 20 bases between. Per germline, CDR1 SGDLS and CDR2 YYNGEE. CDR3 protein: CASSPKTRDSYYNEQFF. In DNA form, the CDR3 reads TGTGCCAGCAGCCCAAAAACCCGGGACTCGTACTACAATGAGCAGTTCTTC.

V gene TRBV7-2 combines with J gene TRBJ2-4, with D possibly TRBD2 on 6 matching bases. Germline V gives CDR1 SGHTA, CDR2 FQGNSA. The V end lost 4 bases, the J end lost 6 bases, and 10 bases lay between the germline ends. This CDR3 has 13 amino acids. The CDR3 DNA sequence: TGTGCCAGCAGCTGGGAGGACGGAAACATTCAGTACTTC. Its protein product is CASSWEDGNIQYF.

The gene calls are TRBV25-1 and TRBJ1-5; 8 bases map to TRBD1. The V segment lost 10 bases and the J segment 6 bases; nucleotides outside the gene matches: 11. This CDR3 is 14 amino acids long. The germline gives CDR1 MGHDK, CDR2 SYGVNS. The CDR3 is CATEGRGQGQPQHF. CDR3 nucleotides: TGTGCCACCGAAGGCAGGGGGCAGGGTCAGCCCCAGCATTTT. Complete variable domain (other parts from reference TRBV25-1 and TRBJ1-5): EADIYQTPRYLVIGTGKKITLECSQTMGHDKMYWYQQDPGMELHLIHYSYGVNSTEKGDLSSESTVSRIRTEHFPLTLESARPSHTSQYLCATEGRGQGQPQHFGDGTRLSIL.

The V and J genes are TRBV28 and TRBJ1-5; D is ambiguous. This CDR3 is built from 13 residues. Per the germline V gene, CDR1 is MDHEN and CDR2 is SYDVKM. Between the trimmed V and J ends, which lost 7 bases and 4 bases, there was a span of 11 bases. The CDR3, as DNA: TGTGCCAGCAATATCCCGGAGAATCAGCCCCAGCATTTT. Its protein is CASNIPENQPQHF. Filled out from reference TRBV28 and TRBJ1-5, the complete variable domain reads DVKVTQSSRYLVKRTGEKVFLECVQDMDHENMFWYRQDPGLGLRLIYFSYDVKMKEKGDIPEGYSVSREKKERFSLILESASTNQTSMYLCASNIPENQPQHFGDGTRLSIL.

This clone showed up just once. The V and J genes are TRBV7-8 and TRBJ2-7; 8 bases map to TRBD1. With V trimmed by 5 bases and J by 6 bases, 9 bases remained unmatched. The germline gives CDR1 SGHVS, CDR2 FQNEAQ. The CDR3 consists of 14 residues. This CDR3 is CASSGRQGLGEQYF. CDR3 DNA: TGTGCCAGCAGCGGTCGACAGGGGCTCGGCGAGCAGTACTTC.